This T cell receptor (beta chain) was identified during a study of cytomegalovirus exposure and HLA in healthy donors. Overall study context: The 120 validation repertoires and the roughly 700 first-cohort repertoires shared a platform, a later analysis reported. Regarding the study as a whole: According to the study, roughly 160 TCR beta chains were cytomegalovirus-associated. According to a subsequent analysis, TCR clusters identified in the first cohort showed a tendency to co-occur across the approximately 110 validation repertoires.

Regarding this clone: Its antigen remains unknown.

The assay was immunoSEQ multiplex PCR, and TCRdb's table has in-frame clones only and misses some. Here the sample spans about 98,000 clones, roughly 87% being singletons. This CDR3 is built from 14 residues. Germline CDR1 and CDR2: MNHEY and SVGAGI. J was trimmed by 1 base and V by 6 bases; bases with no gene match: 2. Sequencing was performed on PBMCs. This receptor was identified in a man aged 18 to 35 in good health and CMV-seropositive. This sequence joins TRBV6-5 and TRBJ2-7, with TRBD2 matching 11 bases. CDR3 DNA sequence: TGTGCCAGCAGAGGGACTAGCGGATCCTACGAGCAGTACTTC. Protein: CASRGTSGSYEQYF.